These 27 T cell receptor beta chains originate from one sample sequenced in a study of shared clonotypes between healthy human individuals. TCRdb's copy holds only in-frame clones and misses some; the assay was immunoSEQ multiplex PCR. The sample records some 580,000 clones, approximately 97% being singletons. The sequenced material came from naive CD4+ T cells sorted from blood. Noted subset: CD45RA+ positively selected. These TCRs come from a woman between 25 and 40 years old in good health.

The chain employs TRBV9 and TRBJ2-3; D remains unclear. From germline, CDR1 is SGDLS and CDR2 YYNGEE. The V end was cut by 0 bases, the J end by 4 bases, with 9 bases between. CDR3 length: 14 amino acids. The CDR3 DNA reads as TGTGCCAGCAGCGTAGGTATATGGTCAGATACGCAGTATTTT. Protein product: CASSVGIWSDTQYF.

J is TRBJ2-7 and V is TRBV7-7; D is tentatively TRBD1 or TRBD2 (5 bases each). The CDR3 is made up of 9 amino acids. Looked up from germline, CDR1 is SSHAT and CDR2 is FNYEAQ (reference sequence). The CDR3 sequence: CASSPGTGV. In DNA form, the CDR3 reads TGTGCCAGCAGCCCCGGGACCGGGGTC.

In its sample, this clone was seen once. The chain recombines TRBV18 with TRBJ1-1; tentative D call: TRBD1 (5 bases). CDR1 is KGHSH, CDR2 LQKENI, per germline. The V end was cut by 2 bases, the J end by 4 bases, with 14 bases between. The CDR3 spans 15 residues. The CDR3 bases are TGTGCCAGCTCACCAGCCAGGGCGGGAGGCACTGAAGCTTTCTTT. Protein sequence: CASSPARAGGTEAFF. Looking up the rest from reference TRBV18 and TRBJ1-1 gives the full variable domain: NAGVMQNPRHLVRRRGQEARLRCSPMKGHSHVYWYRQLPEEGLKFMVYLQKENIIDESGMPKERFSAEFPKEGPSILRIQQVVRGDSAAYFCASSPARAGGTEAFFGQGTRLTVV.

This chain joins TRBV6-1 and TRBJ1-5; D is unresolved. The CDR3 is 15 amino acids. The V and J ends lost 3 bases and 2 bases respectively, with 11 bases between them. CDR1 is MNHNS, CDR2 SASEGT, per germline. The CDR3 DNA follows: TGTGCCAGCAGTGATCGGGGTATCGGCAATCAGCCCCAGCATTTT. As protein: CASSDRGIGNQPQHF.

The chain couples TRBV10-3 to TRBJ2-7; 16 positions match TRBD2. Germline V gives CDR1 ENHRY, CDR2 SYGVKD. CDR3 length equals 17 residues. With 2 bases clipped from V and 2 bases from J, the junction kept 3 bases outside the gene matches. The CDR3 here is CAISEGGTSGRAYEQYF. The CDR3 nucleotides are TGTGCCATCAGTGAGGGGGGGACTAGCGGGAGGGCCTACGAGCAGTACTTC.

The genes are TRBV7-9 and TRBJ2-1, with TRBD2 matching 15 bases. CDR1 and CDR2 from the germline V gene are SEHNR and FQNEAQ (reference sequence). Germline trimming cut 5 bases from V and 7 bases from J; bases unmatched to any gene: 3. This CDR3 spans 15 amino acids. CDR3 coding DNA: TGTGCCAGCAGCCGAGGACTAGCGGGAGGGAATGAGCAGTTCTTC. This gives the protein CASSRGLAGGNEQFF.

The V and J genes are TRBV9 and TRBJ2-3; D gene unclear. Trimming left V 2 bases short and J 4 bases short, with 14 bases between. CDR1 SGDLS and CDR2 YYNGEE come from the germline V gene. CDR3 length equals 15 residues. Written as DNA, the CDR3 is TGTGCCAGCAGCGTCGGTGGGCTGGGCGCAGATACGCAGTATTTT. It yields the protein CASSVGGLGADTQYF.

V and J are TRBV7-8 and TRBJ1-5; 10 bases fit TRBD1. Losses at the gene ends were 3 bases for V and 7 bases for J; bases not matched to a gene: 3. The CDR3 is 14 amino acids. Germline CDR1 reads SGHVS; CDR2 reads FQNEAQ. The CDR3 bases are TGTGCCAGCAGCTTGGACAGGGGGGGCCAGCCCCAGCATTTT. Translating gives CASSLDRGGQPQHF.

This rearrangement joins TRBV4-2 to TRBJ2-3, with TRBD2 as a possible D gene (6 bases). Trimming shortened V by 4 bases and J by 1 base, and 9 bases separated the two germline ends. The CDR3 is 14 amino acids. Germline CDR1 reads LGHNA; CDR2 reads YNFKEQ. The CDR3 DNA reads as TGTGCCAGCAGCCGCCCGGGGGGCACAGATACGCAGTATTTT. It codes for CASSRPGGTDTQYF.

The chain recombines TRBV7-2 with TRBJ2-1; D is ambiguous. From germline, CDR1 is SGHTA and CDR2 FQGNSA. The CDR3 length is 13 residues. Trimming removed 1 base from V and 8 bases from J, with 9 bases in between. The CDR3 region is CASSLVTAHEQFF. The CDR3 DNA sequence: TGTGCCAGCAGCTTAGTGACTGCCCATGAGCAGTTCTTC.

The genes are TRBV5-1 and TRBJ2-2, with 9 bases aligning to TRBD2. Per the germline V gene, CDR1 is SGHRS and CDR2 is YFSETQ. The CDR3 is made up of 16 amino acids. With 6 bases clipped from V and 5 bases from J, the junction kept 11 bases outside the gene matches. CDR3 protein: CASTLAAGGITGELFF. The CDR3 DNA sequence: TGCGCCAGCACTCTGGCAGCGGGAGGAATAACCGGGGAGCTGTTTTTT.

The chain employs TRBV5-4 and TRBJ2-5, with 8 bases matching TRBD2. The J call may be faulty, since TRBJ2-7 better matches the DNA end. CDR3 length: 15 residues. Germline values: CDR1 SGHNT, CDR2 YYREEE (reference sequence). CDR3 nucleotide sequence: TGTGCCAGCAGCTTGCCCGTCGCGGGGGGCTACGAGCAGTACTTC. Residues: CASSLPVAGGYEQYF.

The rearrangement joins TRBV2 to TRBJ1-2, with 10 nucleotides matching TRBD1. Trimming took 6 bases from V and 5 from J; bases not matched to a gene: 6. The CDR3 runs 14 residues. Germline values: CDR1 SNHLY, CDR2 FYNNEI. This CDR3 is CASRIPGQGYGYTF. The CDR3 DNA reads TGTGCCAGCAGAATCCCGGGACAGGGGTATGGCTACACCTTC.

This sequence joins TRBV18 and TRBJ2-1; D remains unclear. CDR1 is KGHSH, CDR2 LQKENI, per germline. The V gene lost 0 bases and the J gene lost 2 bases, with 14 bases spanning the gap. This CDR3 spans 17 amino acids. This CDR3 is CASSPPNGVSAYNEQFF. For the CDR3, the DNA is TGTGCCAGCTCACCACCGAATGGGGTCTCGGCCTACAATGAGCAGTTCTTC.

The chain carries TRBV10-3 and TRBJ1-1; D is ambiguous. The germline gives CDR1 ENHRY, CDR2 SYGVKD. The CDR3 contains 12 residues. Trimming removed 3 bases from V and 0 bases from J, with 2 bases in between. As DNA, the CDR3 is TGTGCCATCAGTGATATGAACACTGAAGCTTTCTTT. Its translation: CAISDMNTEAFF.

The gene calls are TRBV18 and TRBJ2-2; unclear D gene. This CDR3 region has 16 residues. V lost 2 bases to trimming and J lost 1 base, with 11 bases between them. Germline CDR1 KGHSH, CDR2 LQKENI. CDR3 region: CASSPFDTWNTGELFF. CDR3 coding DNA: TGTGCCAGCTCACCATTCGATACGTGGAACACCGGGGAGCTGTTTTTT. Full variable domain (rest looked up from reference TRBV18 and TRBJ2-2): NAGVMQNPRHLVRRRGQEARLRCSPMKGHSHVYWYRQLPEEGLKFMVYLQKENIIDESGMPKERFSAEFPKEGPSILRIQQVVRGDSAAYFCASSPFDTWNTGELFFGEGSRLTVL.

The chain combines TRBV6-5 with TRBJ2-7, with TRBD2 as a possible D gene (5 bases). The CDR3 totals 13 residues. The V and J ends lost 6 bases and 6 bases respectively, with 15 bases between them. CDR1 is MNHEY, CDR2 SVGAGI, per germline. This CDR3 reads CASSPLLAGEQYF. CDR3 bases: TGTGCCAGCAGCCCGTTGCTAGCCGGCGAGCAGTACTTC.

The rearrangement uses TRBV20-1 and TRBJ2-3; D not resolved. The CDR3 loop spans 11 amino acids. Trimming pared 7 bases from V and 0 bases from J, leaving 5 bases between. CDR1 DFQATT and CDR2 SNEGSKA come from the germline V gene (reference sequence). The CDR3 region is CSGPSTDTQYF. DNA for the CDR3: TGCAGTGGCCCTAGCACAGATACGCAGTATTTT.

This sequence joins TRBV19 and TRBJ2-1; 8 bases line up with TRBD1. CDR3 length: 15 amino acids. In germline, CDR1 is LNHDA, CDR2 SQIVND (reference sequence). V was pared by 1 base and J by 7 bases, with 6 bases of the junction left unmatched. CDR3 sequence reads: CASSIGGDRLNEQFF. The CDR3 bases are TGTGCCAGTAGTATAGGGGGGGACAGGCTAAATGAGCAGTTCTTC.

This rearrangement joins TRBV6-1 to TRBJ2-5, with D possibly TRBD1 on 6 matching bases. The J call may be faulty, since TRBJ2-7 better matches the DNA end. Germline CDR1 and CDR2: MNHNS and SASEGT. The CDR3 runs to 12 residues. The CDR3 DNA sequence: TGTGCCAGCAGACAGGGTCCCTACGAGCAGTACTTC. Protein: CASRQGPYEQYF.

The chain carries TRBV18 and TRBJ2-1; maybe TRBD2 (6 bases). This CDR3 has 13 residues. The ends were cut back, 3 bases at V and 7 bases at J, with 10 bases in the middle. The germline gives CDR1 KGHSH, CDR2 LQKENI. The CDR3 loop is CASSPPGGNEQFF. The CDR3 coding sequence is TGTGCCAGCTCACCGCCCGGAGGGAATGAGCAGTTCTTC.

The chain is built from TRBV28 and TRBJ2-7; no clear D gene. V was cut by 2 bases and J by 3 bases, with 8 bases left in between. Germline V gene lookup returns CDR1 MDHEN and CDR2 SYDVKM. The CDR3 runs 13 residues. The DNA for the CDR3 is TGTGCCAGCAGTTTAGTAGGGAACTACGAGCAGTACTTC. Protein: CASSLVGNYEQYF.

The V gene is TRBV19, the J gene TRBJ1-5; 8 positions match TRBD1. From germline, CDR1 is LNHDA and CDR2 SQIVND (reference sequence). The length of the CDR3 is 14 residues. V was clipped by 6 bases and J by 5 bases; unmatched bases: 6. CDR3 residues: CASRTGDMDQPQHF. The CDR3 DNA reads as TGTGCCAGTAGGACAGGGGATATGGATCAGCCCCAGCATTTT. The full variable domain, in which reference TRBV19 and TRBJ1-5 provide the parts outside the CDR3, is DGGITQSPKYLFRKEGQNVTLSCEQNLNHDAMYWYRQDPGQGLRLIYYSQIVNDFQKGDIAEGYSVSREKKESFPLTVTSAQKNPTAFYLCASRTGDMDQPQHFGDGTRLSIL.

The chain recombines TRBV29-1 with TRBJ1-1; D possibly corresponds to TRBD1 (5 bases). This CDR3 comprises 14 residues. Between the trimmed V and J ends, which lost 2 bases and 4 bases, there was a span of 14 bases. Germline V gives CDR1 SQVTM, CDR2 ANQGSEA. The CDR3 nucleotides are TGCAGCGTTGAACGCCACGTTGGGACCACTGAAGCTTTCTTT. This translates into CSVERHVGTTEAFF.

This sequence joins TRBV7-8 and TRBJ2-7; 13 bases are shared with TRBD2. The CDR3 has 17 residues. With 0 bases clipped from V and 2 bases from J, the junction kept 4 bases outside the gene matches. CDR1 is SGHVS, CDR2 FQNEAQ, per germline. For the CDR3, the DNA is TGTGCCAGCAGCTTAGCATTACTAGCGGGAGGGCCCTACGAGCAGTACTTC. Residues: CASSLALLAGGPYEQYF.

The chain links TRBV5-1 to TRBJ2-1; possibly TRBD2 for D (5 bases). The V end lost 4 bases, the J end lost 0 bases, and 11 bases lay between the germline ends. The CDR3 is 15 residues long. Germline V lookup: CDR1 SGHRS, CDR2 YFSETQ. CDR3 in DNA: TGCGCCAGCAGCAGAAGCGGCAGCTCCTACAATGAGCAGTTCTTC. It codes for CASSRSGSSYNEQFF.

A remark on this clone: The same CDR3 is also encoded by other DNA sequences in this sample. The chain couples TRBV28 to TRBJ2-5; no reliable D call. The germline gives CDR1 MDHEN, CDR2 SYDVKM. The CDR3 is 11 residues long. The V end was cut by 2 bases, the J end by 5 bases, with 3 bases between. The CDR3 sequence is CASSLSETQYF. In DNA, the CDR3 is TGTGCCAGCAGTTTAAGCGAGACCCAGTACTTC.